The 22 T cell receptor beta chains reported below all come from one sample, sequenced in a study of cytomegalovirus exposure and HLA in healthy donors. PCR amplification relied on 60 Vbeta primers (plus 13 Jbeta primers). This table comes from immunoSEQ multiplex PCR, and its TCRdb copy is limited to in-frame clones, with some not included. This table has 150,000 to 200,000 clones, roughly 77% appearing once. Specimen: PBMCs. These receptors originate from a woman aged 25-40 years in good health and CMV-seronegative.

This clone was observed a single time. The rearrangement uses TRBV30 and TRBJ1-4; TRBD1 matches 11 bases. The CDR3 consists of 14 residues. The junction had 10 bases not matched to a gene; V was cut back by 8 bases and J by 8 bases. From germline, CDR1 is GTSNPN and CDR2 SVGIG (reference sequence). CDR3 amino acids: CALNAGTGGEKLFF. In nucleotides, the CDR3 is TGTGCCCTCAATGCCGGGACAGGGGGAGAAAAACTGTTTTTT.

As to this clone: Its ends do not fully match the called genes, so a read error is possible. J is TRBJ1-4 and V is TRBV30; 7 bases match TRBD1. The CDR3 is 15 amino acids. Germline lookup yields CDR1 GTSNPN and CDR2 SVGIG (reference sequence). The CDR3 loop is CAWSPPTGWNGKLFF. CDR3 nucleotide sequence: TGTGCCTGGAGCCCCCCGACAGGGTGGAATGGAAAACTGTTTTTT.

The V call is TRBV5-1, the J call TRBJ1-4, with 11 bases matching TRBD1. The germline V gene has CDR1 SGHRS and CDR2 YFSETQ. The CDR3 has 18 residues. The V and J ends lost 1 base and 7 bases, in that order; junction bases with no gene match: 12. The CDR3 spells CASSLSGTGGSYAEKLFF. The CDR3 DNA is TGCGCCAGCAGCTTGTCCGGGACAGGGGGAAGCTATGCTGAAAAACTGTTTTTT.

Concerning this clone itself: With a far larger clone one base away, a read error is the likely cause. Other DNA sequences in this sample translate to the same CDR3. The chain links TRBV6-6 to TRBJ1-1, with D possibly being TRBD1 (6 bases). Trimming cost V 6 bases and J 1 base, with 9 bases left between them. CDR1 and CDR2 (germline): MNHNY, SVGAGI (reference sequence). This CDR3 region has 13 residues. The CDR3 loop is CASSLTGNTEAFF. CDR3 bases: TGTGCCAGCAGCTTGACAGGGAACACTGAAGCTTTCTTT.

This clone occurred once. The chain recombines TRBV6-1 with TRBJ2-3; perhaps TRBD1 as D (5 bases). Germline CDR1 is MNHNS and CDR2 is SASEGT. V lost 8 bases and J lost 2, with 17 bases in between. There are 15 residues in the CDR3. The CDR3 reads CASLQNGAPTDTQYF. The DNA for the CDR3 is TGTGCCAGCCTTCAGAATGGGGCCCCCACAGATACGCAGTATTTT.

The V gene is TRBV6-5, the J gene TRBJ2-7; TRBD2 is a possible D gene (5 bases). Trimming cost V 6 bases and J 7 bases, with 10 bases left between them. The germline CDR1 and CDR2 sequences are MNHEY and SVGAGI. This CDR3 spans 11 amino acids. The CDR3 region has the DNA TGTGCCAGCAGACAAACGGGAGAGCAGTACTTC. Translating gives CASRQTGEQYF.

This chain links TRBV2 with TRBJ2-3; no reliable D call. The length of the CDR3 is 15 residues. V gave up 3 bases and J gave up 0 bases, with 10 bases separating them. Germline V gives CDR1 SNHLY, CDR2 FYNNEI. The CDR3 bases are TGTGCCAGCAGTGAGCAGACAATGAGCACAGATACGCAGTATTTT. It yields the protein CASSEQTMSTDTQYF.

V and J are TRBV29-1 and TRBJ2-7, with a weak D call TRBD1 (5 bases). Per germline, CDR1 SQVTM and CDR2 ANQGSEA. This CDR3 spans 12 amino acids. Trimming removed 1 base at V and 4 bases at J, with 8 bases between. The CDR3 bases are TGCAGCGTTGAAGCTCAGGGTTACGAGCAGTACTTC. This gives the protein CSVEAQGYEQYF.

This sequence joins TRBV6-5 and TRBJ1-1; no clear D. This CDR3 has 13 residues. V was cut by 7 bases and J by 1 base, with 10 bases left in between. From germline, CDR1 is MNHEY and CDR2 SVGAGI. CDR3 residues: CASKLSPNTEAFF. The DNA for the CDR3 is TGTGCCAGCAAATTAAGCCCGAACACTGAAGCTTTCTTT.

V usage is TRBV9 and J usage is TRBJ1-5; D perhaps matches TRBD1 (6 bases). The germline gives CDR1 SGDLS, CDR2 YYNGEE. The CDR3 has 14 amino acids. V was clipped by 0 bases and J by 6 bases, with 10 bases between them. CDR3 amino acids: CASSVGPGAQPQHF. The DNA for the CDR3 is TGTGCCAGCAGCGTAGGGCCAGGGGCTCAGCCCCAGCATTTT.

This rearrangement joins TRBV2 to TRBJ1-1; TRBD1 agrees at 9 bases. V lost 8 bases to trimming and J lost 4 bases; unmatched junction nucleotides: 5. The CDR3 extends over 13 amino acids. The germline V gene has CDR1 SNHLY and CDR2 FYNNEI. The CDR3 nucleotides read TGTGCCAGCTGGGGACAGGGCTCCACTGAAGCTTTCTTT. The encoded protein is CASWGQGSTEAFF.

To note about this clone: Other nucleotide sequences in the sample specify the same CDR3. The chain has TRBV5-1 and TRBJ2-3; TRBD2 matches 7 bases. The CDR3 extends over 15 amino acids. J lost 1 base, V lost 1 base, and 3 bases had no gene match. CDR1 and CDR2 (germline): SGHRS, YFSETQ. CDR3 amino acids: CASSLRGVRTDTQYF. CDR3 DNA sequence: TGCGCCAGCAGCTTGCGGGGGGTACGCACAGATACGCAGTATTTT.

The chain combines TRBV6-5 with TRBJ2-5, with no clear D. The CDR3 covers 15 residues. Germline CDR1 MNHEY, CDR2 SVGAGI. Trimming stripped 0 bases from V and 3 bases from J, with 11 bases between. The CDR3 loop reads CASSYSSLTKETQYF. The CDR3 coding sequence is TGTGCCAGCAGTTACTCGAGCCTTACCAAAGAGACCCAGTACTTC.

The rearrangement joins TRBV19 to TRBJ1-2, with 7 positions matching TRBD1. The CDR3 has 14 amino acids. The V gene's germline CDR1 is LNHDA and CDR2 SQIVND (reference sequence). J was trimmed by 2 bases and V by 6 bases; bases with no gene match: 6. The CDR3 here is CASRTRQGNYGYTF. CDR3 coding DNA: TGTGCCAGTAGAACCCGACAGGGCAACTATGGCTACACCTTC.

V is TRBV5-6 and J is TRBJ1-2, with TRBD1 matching over 9 bases. CDR1 is SGHDT and CDR2 is YYEEEE in the germline V gene. V trimming: 4 bases; J trimming: 1 base; junction bases outside the gene matches: 2. This CDR3 is built from 14 residues. The CDR3 loop is CASSEDRGNYGYTF. In nucleotides, the CDR3 is TGTGCCAGCAGCGAGGACAGGGGTAACTATGGCTACACCTTC. The whole variable domain, remainder taken from reference TRBV5-6 and TRBJ1-2, is DAGVTQSPTHLIKTRGQQVTLRCSPKSGHDTVSWYQQALGQGPQFIFQYYEEEERQRGNFPDRFSGHQFPNYSSELNVNALLLGDSALYLCASSEDRGNYGYTFGSGTRLTVV.

The chain has TRBV5-1 and TRBJ2-5, with 9 nucleotides matching TRBD1. The CDR3 length is 15 residues. V was clipped by 0 bases and J by 4 bases; unmatched bases: 4. Germline CDR1 SGHRS, CDR2 YFSETQ. The chain's CDR3 is CASSLGTGVGETQYF. In DNA, the CDR3 is TGCGCCAGCAGCTTGGGGACAGGGGTAGGAGAGACCCAGTACTTC.

V is TRBV5-4 and J is TRBJ2-7; 11 nucleotides align to TRBD2. CDR3 length equals 15 residues. V trimming: 4 bases; J trimming: 1 base; junction bases outside the gene matches: 4. Germline loops: CDR1 SGHNT, CDR2 YYREEE (reference sequence). CDR3 sequence: CASSPSGGTSYEQYF. The DNA for the CDR3 is TGTGCCAGCAGCCCTAGCGGGGGGACTTCCTACGAGCAGTACTTC.

A single count supports this clone. The CDR3 DNA sequence: TGCGCCACCCACGCGGGGACAGGGGGCGGAGAGACCCAGTACTTC. Translating gives CATHAGTGGGETQYF. V is TRBV5-1 and J is TRBJ2-5; 12 bases fit TRBD1. The germline V gene encodes CDR1 SGHRS and CDR2 YFSETQ. This CDR3 contains 15 residues. The junction had 10 bases not matched to a gene; V was cut back by 9 bases and J by 4 bases.

The V gene is TRBV18, the J gene TRBJ1-2; 8 bases map to TRBD1. The junction had 8 bases not matched to a gene; V was cut back by 3 bases and J by 5 bases. The length of the CDR3 is 15 residues. Germline assignment: CDR1 KGHSH and CDR2 LQKENI. The CDR3 loop is CASSPWTGNGYGYTF. CDR3 DNA sequence: TGTGCCAGCTCACCTTGGACAGGGAATGGGTATGGCTACACCTTC. The full variable domain, completed using reference TRBV18 and TRBJ1-2, is NAGVMQNPRHLVRRRGQEARLRCSPMKGHSHVYWYRQLPEEGLKFMVYLQKENIIDESGMPKERFSAEFPKEGPSILRIQQVVRGDSAAYFCASSPWTGNGYGYTFGSGTRLTVV.

The chain uses TRBV28 and TRBJ2-5; the D is unclear. The CDR3 contains 11 residues. Between the trimmed V and J ends, which lost 2 bases and 5 bases, there was a span of 3 bases. Per the germline V gene, CDR1 is MDHEN and CDR2 is SYDVKM. The CDR3 DNA sequence: TGTGCCAGCAGTTTAGGCGAGACCCAGTACTTC. Amino acids: CASSLGETQYF.

This clone was counted between two and nine times. The V gene is TRBV11-2, the J gene TRBJ1-2, with 9 bases matching TRBD1. The CDR3 extends over 14 amino acids. With V trimmed by 1 base and J by 8 bases, 5 bases remained unmatched. CDR1 and CDR2 from the germline V gene are SGHAT and FQNNGV. The CDR3 loop is CASSLGWDRVGYTF. CDR3 nucleotides: TGTGCCAGCAGCTTAGGTTGGGACAGGGTCGGCTACACCTTC.

For the CDR3, the DNA is TGTGCCAGCAGTAGGACAGAGAAGAACACTGAAGCTTTCTTT. This gives the protein CASSRTEKNTEAFF. The gene calls are TRBV6-5 and TRBJ1-1, with D maybe TRBD1 (6 bases). The V gene lost 5 bases and the J gene lost 1 base, with 11 bases spanning the gap. Germline V CDR1 and CDR2: MNHEY, SVGAGI. This CDR3 spans 14 amino acids.